The 29 T cell receptor beta chains listed next were all sequenced from one sample in a study of blood T cell repertoires in COVID-19. TCRdb's copy holds only in-frame clones and misses some; the assay was immunoSEQ multiplex PCR. Among about 49,000 clones listed, about 85% were seen once. The material sequenced was peripheral blood. These receptors came from a human donor in a cohort sampled during active COVID-19.

This rearrangement joins TRBV12-5 to TRBJ2-1; the D gene is possibly TRBD2 (5 bases). The CDR3 runs 12 residues. Germline assignment: CDR1 LGHNT and CDR2 FRNRAP. V lost 0 bases and J 9 bases, leaving 6 bases between the germline ends. This chain's CDR3 is CASGLVSGEQFF. Written as DNA, the CDR3 is TGTGCTAGTGGTTTGGTAAGCGGTGAGCAGTTCTTC. Supplemented by reference TRBV12-5 and TRBJ2-1, the full variable domain reads DARVTQTPRHKVTEMGQEVTMRCQPILGHNTVFWYRQTMMQGLELLAYFRNRAPLDDSGMPKDRFSAEMPDATLATLKIQPSEPRDSAVYFCASGLVSGEQFFGPGTRLTVL.

CDR3 nucleotides: TGTGCCAGCGCATACAAGGGGGCGAGCACAGATACGCAGTATTTT. Amino acid sequence: CASAYKGASTDTQYF. The chain recombines TRBV27 with TRBJ2-3; 7 bases agree with TRBD1. CDR3 length equals 15 residues. CDR1 and CDR2 from the germline V gene are MNHEY and SMNVEV (reference sequence). After removal of 8 bases from V and 0 bases from J, the junction contained 8 bases not matched to a gene.

The rearrangement uses TRBV6-6 and TRBJ2-6; tentatively, D is TRBD2 (5 bases). Trimming removed 4 bases at V and 0 bases at J, with 10 bases between. Germline V gives CDR1 MNHNY, CDR2 SVGAGI (reference sequence). The CDR3 sequence is 16 residues long. The CDR3 spells CASSLSRGSGANVLTF. CDR3 coding DNA: TGTGCCAGCAGTTTAAGCCGGGGCTCTGGGGCCAACGTCCTGACTTTC.

The V gene is TRBV7-9, the J gene TRBJ1-1; perhaps TRBD1 as D (5 bases). The CDR3 spans 14 residues. CDR1 SEHNR and CDR2 FQNEAQ come from the germline V gene (reference sequence). With 1 base removed from V and 6 bases from J, the gap between germline ends came to 12 bases. As DNA, the CDR3 is TGTGCCAGCAGCTTAGTCCAGGGATCACCTGAAGCTTTCTTT. Its translation: CASSLVQGSPEAFF.

This chain uses TRBV4-1 with TRBJ2-5; 7 nucleotides agree with TRBD1. The CDR3 is 15 residues long. The junction had 10 bases not matched to a gene; V was cut back by 4 bases and J by 5 bases. The germline V gene has CDR1 MGHRA and CDR2 YSYEKL. The CDR3 spells CASSPSRQGRETQYF. Here the CDR3 DNA reads TGCGCCAGCAGCCCTTCTCGACAGGGTAGGGAGACCCAGTACTTC.

The V call is TRBV29-1, the J call TRBJ2-3, with 8 bases fitting TRBD1. The CDR3 extends over 12 amino acids. The germline V gene encodes CDR1 SQVTM and CDR2 ANQGSEA. J was trimmed by 5 bases and V by 6 bases; bases with no gene match: 4. The CDR3: CSVGQGGDTQYF. As DNA, the CDR3 is TGCAGCGTCGGACAGGGAGGAGATACGCAGTATTTT.

This chain links TRBV24-1 with TRBJ2-7, with TRBD2 matching over 11 bases. With 7 bases clipped from V and 4 bases from J, the junction kept 11 bases outside the gene matches. CDR3 length equals 16 residues. CDR1 is KGHDR and CDR2 is SFDVKD in the germline V gene. CDR3: CATSPGTSGLKYEQYF. Written as DNA, the CDR3 is TGTGCCACCAGCCCTGGGACTAGCGGACTCAAATACGAGCAGTACTTC.

The table lists this clone with a few counts. This sequence joins TRBV6-2 or TRBV6-3 and TRBJ2-1, with 11 nucleotides matching TRBD2. This CDR3 is built from 18 residues. Germline V gene lookup returns CDR1 MNHEY and CDR2 SVGEGT. Germline trimming cut 0 bases from V and 4 bases from J; bases unmatched to any gene: 8. CDR3: CASSYSTLAGGRYNEQFF. The CDR3 region has the DNA TGTGCCAGCAGTTACTCGACGCTAGCGGGAGGACGATACAATGAGCAGTTCTTC.

J is TRBJ2-2 and V is TRBV18; no reliable D call. Trimming removed 3 bases from V and 0 bases from J, with 2 bases in between. CDR1 and CDR2 (germline): KGHSH, LQKENI. The CDR3 runs to 13 residues. CDR3 sequence reads: CASSPANTGELFF. The CDR3 bases are TGTGCCAGCTCACCCGCGAACACCGGGGAGCTGTTTTTT.

The J gene is TRBJ2-6, the V gene TRBV5-8, with no clear D. The CDR3 extends over 15 amino acids. Germline loops: CDR1 SGHTS, CDR2 YDEGEE. Deletions cut 3 bases from V and 4 bases from J, with 11 bases between. The DNA for the CDR3 is TGTGCCAGCAGCTATAAGCATAAAGGGGCCAACGTCCTGACTTTC. Its protein product is CASSYKHKGANVLTF.

This chain uses TRBV7-2 with TRBJ2-7, with D possibly matching TRBD1 (6 bases). V was clipped by 5 bases and J by 4 bases, with 6 bases between them. The CDR3 is 11 amino acids. Germline CDR1 is SGHTA and CDR2 is FQGNSA. The CDR3 DNA sequence: TGTGCCAGCAGCGACAGGTACGAGCAGTACTTC. As protein: CASSDRYEQYF.

The gene calls are TRBV2 and TRBJ1-5; 8 bases are shared with TRBD1. Per the germline V gene, CDR1 is SNHLY and CDR2 is FYNNEI. CDR3 length: 15 residues. V lost 9 bases to trimming and J lost 0 bases; unmatched junction nucleotides: 7. This CDR3 reads CASTKTGASNQPQHF. The CDR3, as DNA: TGTGCCAGTACAAAGACAGGGGCTAGCAATCAGCCCCAGCATTTT.

The chain recombines TRBV27 with TRBJ2-1, with 7 bases that match TRBD1. CDR3 length equals 15 residues. Germline CDR1 reads MNHEY; CDR2 reads SMNVEV (reference sequence). The V and J ends lost 6 bases and 1 base, in that order; junction bases with no gene match: 6. The CDR3 DNA follows: TGTGCCAGCAGGCAAGACAGGGATTCCTACAATGAGCAGTTCTTC. Translated: CASRQDRDSYNEQFF.

The V call is TRBV18, the J call TRBJ1-1, with 8 bases aligning to TRBD1. CDR1 and CDR2 from the germline V gene are KGHSH and LQKENI. CDR3 size: 16 residues. The V and J ends lost 3 bases and 2 bases, in that order; junction bases with no gene match: 8. The CDR3 nucleotides are TGTGCCAGCTCACCTTACTTGACAGGGGTCAACACTGAAGCTTTCTTT. Amino acids: CASSPYLTGVNTEAFF.

V and J are TRBV28 and TRBJ2-1; tentative D call: TRBD1 (5 bases). The CDR3 is made up of 15 amino acids. CDR1 and CDR2 from the germline V gene are MDHEN and SYDVKM. With 7 bases removed from V and 2 bases from J, the gap between germline ends came to 15 bases. CDR3 bases: TGTGCCAGCACCCCGTCTAAGGGGCCCTACAATGAGCAGTTCTTC. Its translation is CASTPSKGPYNEQFF.

The chain combines TRBV2 with TRBJ2-1; no clear D gene. This CDR3 spans 12 amino acids. The V gene lost 5 bases and the J gene lost 8 bases, with 10 bases spanning the gap. Germline CDR1 SNHLY, CDR2 FYNNEI. CDR3 sequence: CASSPWLDEQFF. Written as DNA, the CDR3 is TGTGCCAGCAGTCCCTGGCTAGATGAGCAGTTCTTC.

The chain is built from TRBV27 and TRBJ1-5; D is uncertain. The CDR3 is made up of 16 amino acids. V lost 4 bases and J lost 3, with 16 bases in between. Germline assignment: CDR1 MNHEY and CDR2 SMNVEV (reference sequence). For the CDR3, the DNA is TGTGCCAGCAGTTCGTCTGGACTCGGAGTCAATCAGCCCCAGCATTTT. Residues: CASSSSGLGVNQPQHF.

V is TRBV18 and J is TRBJ1-4, with D unclear. This CDR3 region has 14 residues. Deletions cut 4 bases from V and 5 bases from J, with 11 bases between. Germline V gives CDR1 KGHSH, CDR2 LQKENI. The chain's CDR3 is CASSLLENNEKLFF. CDR3 nucleotides: TGTGCCAGCTCACTACTCGAGAACAATGAAAAACTGTTTTTT.

This chain links TRBV9 with TRBJ1-1; weak D call: TRBD1 (5 bases). CDR1 is SGDLS, CDR2 YYNGEE, per germline. The CDR3 is 14 residues long. The V gene lost 0 bases and the J gene lost 5 bases, with 11 bases spanning the gap. CDR3 nucleotides: TGTGCCAGCAGCGTAGGGTCCGGGGGAACTGAAGCTTTCTTT. The encoded protein is CASSVGSGGTEAFF.

This clone was seen just once. The chain couples TRBV7-2 to TRBJ2-5; maybe TRBD1 (6 bases). V lost 5 bases and J 2 bases, leaving 9 bases between the germline ends. This CDR3 has 13 residues. From germline, CDR1 is SGHTA and CDR2 FQGNSA. In DNA form, the CDR3 reads TGTGCCAGCAGCAAGGGACAACAAGAGACCCAGTACTTC. Its protein product is CASSKGQQETQYF.

This clone was seen once. This chain uses TRBV10-2 with TRBJ1-1; D perhaps matches TRBD1 (5 bases). The CDR3 is made up of 14 amino acids. Germline V lookup: CDR1 WSHSY, CDR2 SAAADI. V gave up 5 bases and J gave up 4 bases, with 14 bases separating them. The CDR3 here is CASSHQGSGTEAFF. The DNA for the CDR3 is TGCGCCAGCAGTCACCAGGGTTCGGGCACTGAAGCTTTCTTT.

This sequence joins TRBV7-6 and TRBJ2-2; weak D call: TRBD2 (6 bases). This CDR3 is 16 amino acids long. V lost 2 bases and J 4 bases, leaving 14 bases between the germline ends. Per the germline V gene, CDR1 is SGHVS and CDR2 is FNYEAQ. The CDR3 loop reads CASSLRSSEGTGELFF. The DNA of the CDR3 is TGTGCCAGCAGCTTACGATCTAGCGAGGGCACCGGGGAGCTGTTTTTT.

This clone was found once. This chain links TRBV5-5 with TRBJ1-1; D perhaps matches TRBD1 (6 bases). Trimming removed 4 bases at V and 1 base at J, with 17 bases between. There are 16 residues in the CDR3. Germline V gives CDR1 SGHKS, CDR2 YYEKEE (reference sequence). In nucleotides, the CDR3 is TGTGCCAGCAGCCCCCGGGAAGGGGGGGGGAACACTGAAGCTTTCTTT. As protein: CASSPREGGGNTEAFF. Based on the CDR3 plus reference TRBV5-5 and TRBJ1-1, the full variable domain is DAGVTQSPTHLIKTRGQQVTLRCSPISGHKSVSWYQQVLGQGPQFIFQYYEKEERGRGNFPDRFSARQFPNYSSELNVNALLLGDSALYLCASSPREGGGNTEAFFGQGTRLTVV.

The sample holds one count of this clone. The rearrangement links TRBV28 to TRBJ1-1; D ambiguous. The germline V and J ends were trimmed by 6 bases and 1 base, with 3 bases remaining between them. CDR3 length: 11 amino acids. Per the germline V gene, CDR1 is MDHEN and CDR2 is SYDVKM. This chain's CDR3 is CASSWNTEAFF. CDR3 DNA sequence: TGTGCCAGCAGCTGGAACACTGAAGCTTTCTTT.

The rearrangement joins TRBV18 to TRBJ2-2, with unresolved D. This CDR3 contains 12 residues. In germline, CDR1 is KGHSH, CDR2 LQKENI. The V gene lost 3 bases and the J gene lost 6 bases, with 5 bases spanning the gap. The CDR3 region has the DNA TGTGCCAGCTCACCGTCTGCCGGGGAGCTGTTTTTT. Translation gives CASSPSAGELFF.

As regards this clone: The sample holds other DNA sequences that translate to the same CDR3. The rearrangement uses TRBV6-6 and TRBJ2-1; TRBD2 aligns across 14 bases. Germline CDR1 and CDR2: MNHNY and SVGAGI (reference sequence). This CDR3 is 15 amino acids long. Trimming cost V 2 bases and J 7 bases; bases outside gene matches: 1. CDR3 bases: TGTGCCAGCAGTTACGGGACTAGCGGGAGTAATGAGCAGTTCTTC. As protein: CASSYGTSGSNEQFF.

The chain links TRBV24-1 to TRBJ2-6; 7 bases map to TRBD1. V lost 4 bases to trimming and J lost 0 bases; unmatched junction nucleotides: 5. This CDR3 spans 17 amino acids. CDR1 is KGHDR and CDR2 is SFDVKD in the germline V gene. The CDR3: CATSETRDSSGANVLTF. In nucleotides, the CDR3 is TGTGCCACCAGTGAAACCAGGGACAGCTCTGGGGCCAACGTCCTGACTTTC.

The CDR3 nucleotides are TGCGCCAGCAGCTCTCAGGGGTTAGGCGGGGAGCTGTTTTTT. Translated: CASSSQGLGGELFF. V and J are TRBV5-1 and TRBJ2-2, with D possibly matching TRBD1 (6 bases). V lost 3 bases, J lost 7 bases, and 13 bases lay in between. This CDR3 region has 14 residues. Germline CDR1 and CDR2: SGHRS and YFSETQ. Full variable domain (rest looked up from reference TRBV5-1 and TRBJ2-2): KAGVTQTPRYLIKTRGQQVTLSCSPISGHRSVSWYQQTPGQGLQFLFEYFSETQRNKGNFPGRFSGRQFSNSRSEMNVSTLELGDSALYLCASSSQGLGGELFFGEGSRLTVL.

This chain uses TRBV13 with TRBJ1-6; TRBD1 might be the D (5 bases). V was clipped by 4 bases and J by 7 bases, with 17 bases between them. The CDR3 has 16 residues. Per the germline V gene, CDR1 is PRHDT and CDR2 is FYEKMQ (reference sequence). The CDR3 region is CASSSSGLSTNSPLHF. DNA for the CDR3: TGTGCCAGCAGCTCTTCGGGACTTTCCACCAATTCACCCCTCCACTTT. Using reference TRBV13 and TRBJ1-6 for the parts outside the CDR3, the full variable domain is AAGVIQSPRHLIKEKRETATLKCYPIPRHDTVYWYQQGPGQDPQFLISFYEKMQSDKGSIPDRFSAQQFSDYHSELNMSSLELGDSALYFCASSSSGLSTNSPLHFGNGTRLTVT.